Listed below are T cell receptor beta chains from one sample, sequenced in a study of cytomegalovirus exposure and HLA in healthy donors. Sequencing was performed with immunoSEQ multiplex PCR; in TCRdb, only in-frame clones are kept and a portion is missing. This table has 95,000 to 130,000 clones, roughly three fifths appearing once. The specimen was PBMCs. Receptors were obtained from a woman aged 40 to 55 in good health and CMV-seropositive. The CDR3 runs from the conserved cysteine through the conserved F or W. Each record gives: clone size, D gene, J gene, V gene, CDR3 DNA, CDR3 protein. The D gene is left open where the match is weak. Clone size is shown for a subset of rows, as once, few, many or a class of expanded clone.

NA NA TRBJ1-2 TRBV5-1 TGCGCCAGCAGCTTGACCGGGGGTGTACTGAACTATGGCTACACCTTC CASSLTGGVLNYGYTF
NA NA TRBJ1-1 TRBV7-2 TGTGCCCGAACCGCGGCTTTGAACACTGAAGCTTTCTTT CARTAALNTEAFF
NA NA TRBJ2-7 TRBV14 TGTGCCAGCAGCGTTACTAATTACGAGCAGTACTTC CASSVTNYEQYF
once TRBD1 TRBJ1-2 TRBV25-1 TGTGCCAGTGCGACAGGGCTTAACTATGGCTACACCTTC CASATGLNYGYTF
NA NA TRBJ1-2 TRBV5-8 TGTGCCAGCAGCTTAGGCTACGTGGGCCCGAACTATGGCTACACCTTC CASSLGYVGPNYGYTF
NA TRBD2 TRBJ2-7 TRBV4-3 TGCGCCAGCAGCCCCCTAGCGGGAGGAGCCTACGAGCAGTACTTC CASSPLAGGAYEQYF
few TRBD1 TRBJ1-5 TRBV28 TGTGCCAGCAGTAGGGACAGAACGCGCAATCAGCCCCAGCATTTT CASSRDRTRNQPQHF
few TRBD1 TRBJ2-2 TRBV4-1 TGCGCCAGCAGCCAATCGGACAGGGTGAAGACCGGGGAGCTGTTTTTT CASSQSDRVKTGELFF
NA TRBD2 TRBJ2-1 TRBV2 TGTGCCAGCATTGGGGGTATCGGGACTAGCGGGAGGATTGAGCAGTTCTTC CASIGGIGTSGRIEQFF
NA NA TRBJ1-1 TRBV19 TGTGCCAGTGGGAGGATTGAAGCTTTCTTT CASGRIEAFF
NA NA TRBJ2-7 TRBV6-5 TGTGCCAGCAGTTTAGGGCTAAGCGGCTACGAGCAGTACTTC CASSLGLSGYEQYF
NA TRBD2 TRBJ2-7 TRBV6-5 TGTGCCAGCAGTCAAAGCGGGAGGACCCCCTACGAGCAGTACTTC CASSQSGRTPYEQYF
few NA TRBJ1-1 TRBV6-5 TGTGCCAGCAGTCTCAGTCAAATTTTTAACACTGAAGCTTTCTTT CASSLSQIFNTEAFF
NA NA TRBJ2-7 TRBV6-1 TGTGCCAGCAACCGGGACACCAGCTCCTACGAGCAGTACTTC CASNRDTSSYEQYF
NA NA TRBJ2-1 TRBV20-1 TGCAGTGCTAGAGATGGACTCGCGCAGTTCTTC CSARDGLAQFF
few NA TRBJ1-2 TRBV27 TGTGCCAGCAGTTTGGACAGCGTCTATGGCTACACCTTC CASSLDSVYGYTF
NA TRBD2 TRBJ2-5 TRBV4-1 TGCGCCAGCAGCCAAGATCGGCGGGGGGAAGAGACCCAGTACTTC CASSQDRRGEETQYF
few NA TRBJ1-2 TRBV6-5 TGTGCCAGCAGTTTTGCGAGTAACTATGGCTACACCTTC CASSFASNYGYTF
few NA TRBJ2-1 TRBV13 TGTGCCAGCAGCCCCTCGTGGACAGCCGGACGGGATGAGCAGTTCTTC CASSPSWTAGRDEQFF
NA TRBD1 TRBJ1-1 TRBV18 TGTGCCAGCTCACCACAAAGCAAGGGGGCCACTGAAGCTTTCTTT CASSPQSKGATEAFF
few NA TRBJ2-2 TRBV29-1 TGCAGCGTGCAAAGCGGAGGCACGAACACCGGGGAGCTGTTTTTT CSVQSGGTNTGELFF
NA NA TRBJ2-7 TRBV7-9 TGTGCCAGCAGCTATGCGGGTGCCTCCTACGAGCAGTACTTC CASSYAGASYEQYF
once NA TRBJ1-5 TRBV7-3 TGTGCCAGCAGCCTCGGACTTAATCAGCCCCAGCATTTT CASSLGLNQPQHF
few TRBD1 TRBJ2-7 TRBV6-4 TGTGCCAGCAGTGGCGACAGGGACTACGAGCAGTACTTC CASSGDRDYEQYF
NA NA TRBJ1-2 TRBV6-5 TGTGCCAGCAGTTCGTCGGGGGAACCTTATGGCTACACCTTC CASSSSGEPYGYTF
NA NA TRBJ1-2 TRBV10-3 TGTGCCATCAGTGAGCGGCAGGAGGGGTATGGCTACACCTTC CAISERQEGYGYTF
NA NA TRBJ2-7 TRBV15 TGTGCCACCAGCGATACAGGGAGGGGCGGCCAGTACTTC CATSDTGRGGQYF
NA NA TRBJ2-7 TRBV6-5 TGTGCCAGCAGTTACCACAGGGATACTTACGAGCAGTACTTC CASSYHRDTYEQYF
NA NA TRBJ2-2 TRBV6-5 TGTGCCAGCAGTTTCACGTCCCGAGGGTCCGGGGAGCTGTTTTTT CASSFTSRGSGELFF
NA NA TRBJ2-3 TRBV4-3 TGCGCCAGCAGCCAAGGGGCGGGACCGAACGAGTATACGCAGTATTTT CASSQGAGPNEYTQYF
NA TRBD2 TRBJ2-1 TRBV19 TGTGCCAGTAGTATTACCAGCGGGAGACATAATGAGCAGTTCTTC CASSITSGRHNEQFF
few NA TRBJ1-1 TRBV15 TGTGCCACCAGCAGACCAAGGAGGAGCACTGAAGCTTTCTTT CATSRPRRSTEAFF